A single sample gave rise to the 31 T cell receptor beta chains below, sequenced in a study of cytomegalovirus exposure and HLA in healthy donors (dated by TCRdb to 2016 to 2017). Library preparation was by the immunoSEQ multiplex PCR assay. For the multiplex PCR, a mixture combining 60 forward primers for TCR Vbeta segments and 13 reverse primers for TCR Jbeta segments was used. The immuneACCESS repertoire file appears here via TCRdb, limited to in-frame rearrangements. These files lack a portion of the clones; in checked studies, under half of the deficit traces to unresolved V genes, and the cause of the others is not known. The table for this sample records around 140,000 clones. 1.5% to 1.7% of the sample goes to the ten largest clones. The specimen was PBMCs. The receptors come from a middle-aged woman in good health and CMV-seronegative.

The genes are TRBV27 and TRBJ2-7; 9 positions agree with TRBD1. J lost 3 bases, V lost 1 base, and 10 bases had no gene match. Germline V gene sequence: CDR1 MNHEY, CDR2 SMNVEV (reference sequence). This CDR3 comprises 17 residues. CDR3 DNA: TGTGCCAGCAGTTTATTCCCGGGACAGGGCGTTGACTACGAGCAGTACTTC. As protein: CASSLFPGQGVDYEQYF.

The V gene is TRBV27, the J gene TRBJ1-2, with 9 positions matching TRBD1. V trimming: 0 bases; J trimming: 7 bases; junction bases outside the gene matches: 3. The CDR3 length is 14 residues. Per the germline V gene, CDR1 is MNHEY and CDR2 is SMNVEV (reference sequence). CDR3 region: CASSLSSQGAGYTF. Written as DNA, the CDR3 is TGTGCCAGCAGTTTATCATCACAGGGGGCTGGCTACACCTTC.

This chain uses TRBV5-4 with TRBJ2-7; no firm D call. Trimming removed 0 bases from V and 3 bases from J, with 10 bases in between. This CDR3 has 14 amino acids. Germline CDR1 and CDR2: SGHNT and YYREEE (reference sequence). The CDR3 loop is CASSLEQEFYEQYV. Written as DNA, the CDR3 is TGTGCCAGCAGCTTGGAGCAGGAATTCTACGAGCAGTACGTC.

The chain combines TRBV15 with TRBJ1-5; 8 bases are shared with TRBD1. V was clipped by 1 base and J by 5 bases; unmatched bases: 4. CDR1 and CDR2 (germline): LNHNV, YYDKDF (reference sequence). This CDR3 has 15 residues. This CDR3 is CATSRVTGADQPQHF. In DNA form, the CDR3 reads TGTGCCACCAGCAGAGTGACAGGGGCCGATCAGCCCCAGCATTTT.

This chain connects TRBV28 to TRBJ1-5; 10 bases fit TRBD1. This CDR3 spans 14 amino acids. Per germline, CDR1 MDHEN and CDR2 SYDVKM. Losses at the gene ends were 6 bases for V and 7 bases for J; bases not matched to a gene: 6. The CDR3 nucleotides are TGTGCCAGCAGCCAAGGGACAGGGGTACAGCCCCAGCATTTT. Protein product: CASSQGTGVQPQHF.

As to this clone: The same CDR3 arises from other DNA sequences in this sample as well. V usage is TRBV5-6 and J usage is TRBJ1-2; 8 bases are a match to TRBD1. The CDR3 spans 13 residues. CDR1 is SGHDT, CDR2 YYEEEE, per germline. Trimming at V came to 4 bases and at J to 7 bases, leaving 6 bases not matched to a gene. The CDR3, as DNA: TGTGCCAGCAGCCTCGGACAGGGTACTGGCTACACCTTC. Amino acids: CASSLGQGTGYTF.

This chain joins TRBV7-2 and TRBJ2-7; a weak D match, TRBD1 (6 bases). The V gene lost 0 bases and the J gene lost 7 bases, with 10 bases spanning the gap. The CDR3 totals 13 residues. Germline V gives CDR1 SGHTA, CDR2 FQGNSA. CDR3 nucleotide sequence: TGTGCCAGCAGCTTAGCCTGGACAGCGGAGCAGTACGTC. Translating gives CASSLAWTAEQYV.

The chain uses TRBV9 and TRBJ2-5; TRBD2 might be the D (7 bases). This CDR3 is 14 amino acids long. Germline loops: CDR1 SGDLS, CDR2 YYNGEE. Trimming left V 1 base short and J 5 bases short, with 12 bases between. The CDR3 protein is CASSVSGGRETQYF. The CDR3 nucleotides are TGTGCCAGCAGCGTATCGGGGGGCCGGGAGACCCAGTACTTC.

The rearrangement uses TRBV7-2 and TRBJ2-1; 13 nucleotides agree with TRBD2. Germline assignment: CDR1 SGHTA and CDR2 FQGNSA. V trimming: 3 bases; J trimming: 4 bases; junction bases outside the gene matches: 3. This CDR3 is built from 16 residues. CDR3 coding DNA: TGTGCCAGCAGCTTGACACTAGCGGGGGGGTACAATGAGCAGTTCTTC. Translated: CASSLTLAGGYNEQFF.

The chain joins TRBV7-2 to TRBJ1-6, with TRBD1 as a possible D gene (6 bases). Trimming took 5 bases from V and 7 from J, leaving 15 bases between them. The CDR3 has 15 amino acids. CDR1 SGHTA and CDR2 FQGNSA come from the germline V gene. The CDR3 loop reads CASSKDRNINSPLHF. Written as DNA, the CDR3 is TGTGCCAGCAGCAAGGACAGAAATATAAATTCACCCCTCCACTTT.

The chain couples TRBV7-2 to TRBJ1-6, with D possibly being TRBD1 (5 bases). Looked up from germline, CDR1 is SGHTA and CDR2 is FQGNSA. CDR3 size: 14 residues. Between the trimmed V and J ends, which lost 10 bases and 8 bases, there was a span of 18 bases. DNA of the CDR3: TGTGCCATCCCCGAAGGGGCACAGGATTCACCCCTCCACTTT. The encoded protein is CAIPEGAQDSPLHF. The entire variable domain, with the rest obtained from reference TRBV7-2 and TRBJ1-6, is as follows: GAGVSQSPSNKVTEKGKDVELRCDPISGHTALYWYRQSLGQGLEFLIYFQGNSAPDKSGLPSDRFSAERTGGSVSTLTIQRTQQEDSAVYLCAIPEGAQDSPLHFGNGTRLTVT.

V is TRBV4-1 and J is TRBJ2-1; 13 bases fit TRBD2. Germline V gives CDR1 MGHRA, CDR2 YSYEKL. The trim removed 4 bases at V and 0 bases at J, leaving 6 bases unmatched. The CDR3 has 18 amino acids. The CDR3 loop is CASSPPTSGGDSYNEQFF. The DNA of the CDR3 is TGCGCCAGCAGCCCCCCTACTAGCGGGGGGGACTCCTACAATGAGCAGTTCTTC.

This chain links TRBV6-1 with TRBJ2-3; unclear D gene. Germline V gene sequence: CDR1 MNHNS, CDR2 SASEGT. This CDR3 is 17 amino acids long. With 4 bases removed from V and 2 bases from J, the gap between germline ends came to 19 bases. The DNA for the CDR3 is TGTGCCAGCAGTGGTAGAAGTCTCCGCTTACTCACAGATACGCAGTATTTT. Its protein product is CASSGRSLRLLTDTQYF.

Concerning this clone itself: Other DNA sequences of this sample code for an identical CDR3. The genes are TRBV4-1 and TRBJ1-2; maybe TRBD1 (5 bases). The CDR3 has 16 residues. Germline V CDR1 and CDR2: MGHRA, YSYEKL. Trimming shortened V by 0 bases and J by 1 base, and 12 bases separated the two germline ends. This CDR3 reads CASSQDRGGVNYGYTF. As DNA, the CDR3 is TGCGCCAGCAGCCAAGACCGGGGGGGAGTTAACTATGGCTACACCTTC.

The chain links TRBV6-5 to TRBJ2-6, with TRBD2 as a possible D gene (5 bases). Germline assignment: CDR1 MNHEY and CDR2 SVGAGI. There are 15 residues in the CDR3. The V end was cut by 2 bases, the J end by 4 bases, with 9 bases between. CDR3 in amino acids: CASSYEGAGANVLTF. CDR3 coding DNA: TGTGCCAGCAGTTACGAGGGAGCGGGGGCCAACGTCCTGACTTTC.

The chain uses TRBV18 and TRBJ1-1; 9 bases agree with TRBD1. The CDR3 is 14 residues long. The germline gives CDR1 KGHSH, CDR2 LQKENI. The trim removed 8 bases at V and 7 bases at J, leaving 11 bases unmatched. DNA of the CDR3: TGTGCCAGCGCGGGGGCCGGACAGGGGCGTGAAGCTTTCTTT. The encoded protein is CASAGAGQGREAFF.

The chain carries TRBV9 and TRBJ2-3; the match to TRBD2 covers 13 bases. Germline V CDR1 and CDR2: SGDLS, YYNGEE. V trimming: 0 bases; J trimming: 0 bases; junction bases outside the gene matches: 4. The CDR3 totals 18 residues. The CDR3 spells CASSVGLAGGWSTDTQYF. The CDR3 DNA is TGTGCCAGCAGCGTAGGACTAGCGGGGGGATGGAGCACAGATACGCAGTATTTT.

The chain combines TRBV7-2 with TRBJ2-2; D unclear. The CDR3 has 15 amino acids. Germline CDR1 is SGHTA and CDR2 is FQGNSA. Trimming cost V 2 bases and J 0 bases, with 7 bases left between them. CDR3 sequence: CASSLQETNTGELFF. As DNA, the CDR3 is TGTGCCAGCAGCTTACAGGAAACGAACACCGGGGAGCTGTTTTTT.

The chain recombines TRBV4-3 with TRBJ2-2; maybe TRBD1 (5 bases). Germline lookup yields CDR1 LGHNA and CDR2 YSLEER. The V end was cut by 1 base, the J end by 4 bases, with 13 bases between. The length of the CDR3 is 16 residues. CDR3 sequence reads: CASSQVRSRVTGELFF. The CDR3 coding sequence is TGCGCCAGCAGCCAAGTGAGGAGCAGGGTCACCGGGGAGCTGTTTTTT.

V is TRBV7-6 and J is TRBJ2-1, with 9 nucleotides matching TRBD2. Looked up from germline, CDR1 is SGHVS and CDR2 is FNYEAQ. The CDR3 extends over 18 amino acids. J was trimmed by 5 bases and V by 5 bases; bases with no gene match: 16. DNA for the CDR3: TGTGCCAGCAGCCGTTTACAGGGTAATCTAGCGGGGCACAATGAGCAGTTCTTC. It translates to CASSRLQGNLAGHNEQFF.

J is TRBJ1-4 and V is TRBV4-3; 10 bases line up with TRBD1. This CDR3 contains 16 residues. Germline V lookup: CDR1 LGHNA, CDR2 YSLEER. V dropped 4 bases and J dropped 7; count of bases not matched to a gene: 9. The chain's CDR3 is CASSRSTDRGVEKLFF. The DNA for the CDR3 is TGCGCCAGCAGCCGGTCAACGGACAGGGGGGTTGAAAAACTGTTTTTT.

This sequence joins TRBV5-4 and TRBJ1-3, with TRBD1 matching over 9 bases. V lost 1 base and J lost 0; bases outside the gene matches: 2. CDR1 and CDR2 (germline): SGHNT, YYREEE (reference sequence). This CDR3 contains 16 residues. The CDR3 DNA sequence: TGTGCCAGCAGCTTGACAGGGGGCACCTCTGGAAACACCATATATTTT. Residues: CASSLTGGTSGNTIYF.

The J gene is TRBJ2-5, the V gene TRBV5-6; D might be TRBD2 (6 bases). The germline V gene has CDR1 SGHDT and CDR2 YYEEEE. The V end lost 4 bases, the J end lost 4 bases, and 8 bases lay between the germline ends. The CDR3 has 12 residues. CDR3 DNA: TGTGCCAGCAGCCGCGGGACAGAGACCCAGTACTTC. Translating it yields CASSRGTETQYF.

CDR3 region: CASSFGGEDYGYTF. DNA for the CDR3: TGTGCCAGCAGCTTTGGGGGCGAAGACTATGGCTACACCTTC. This chain joins TRBV5-4 and TRBJ1-2, with D maybe TRBD1 (6 bases). The V end was cut by 2 bases, the J end by 3 bases, with 11 bases between. The germline V gene has CDR1 SGHNT and CDR2 YYREEE (reference sequence). The CDR3 is made up of 14 amino acids.

The rearrangement links TRBV10-3 to TRBJ2-1; 7 bases are a match to TRBD2. The CDR3 sequence is 12 residues long. V dropped 5 bases and J dropped 9; count of bases not matched to a gene: 4. Germline V gene sequence: CDR1 ENHRY, CDR2 SYGVKD. CDR3 DNA sequence: TGTGCCATCAGTTCTACGGGGGGTGAGCAGTTCTTC. Translated, it gives CAISSTGGEQFF.

The rearrangement links TRBV11-3 to TRBJ2-3; possibly TRBD1 for D (6 bases). Trimming cost V 6 bases and J 2 bases, with 15 bases left between them. This CDR3 is 15 amino acids long. The germline CDR1 and CDR2 sequences are SGHNT and YENEEA. The CDR3 spells CASSRGTYSTDTQYF. For the CDR3, the DNA is TGTGCCAGCAGTAGAGGGACATACTCCACAGATACGCAGTATTTT.

The chain recombines TRBV2 with TRBJ1-6; D unclear. Trimming stripped 4 bases from V and 9 bases from J, with 16 bases between. CDR3 length: 15 amino acids. Germline V gene sequence: CDR1 SNHLY, CDR2 FYNNEI. CDR3 bases: TGTGCCAGCAGTGCCCGGGTCGGGTTTGGTTCACCCCTCCACTTT. Residues: CASSARVGFGSPLHF. Variable domain in full (rest from reference TRBV2 and TRBJ1-6): EPEVTQTPSHQVTQMGQEVILRCVPISNHLYFYWYRQILGQKVEFLVSFYNNEISEKSEIFDDQFSVERPDGSNFTLKIRSTKLEDSAMYFCASSARVGFGSPLHFGNGTRLTVT.

This rearrangement joins TRBV11-2 to TRBJ1-2; TRBD1 aligns across 10 bases. The CDR3 covers 15 residues. CDR1 and CDR2 from the germline V gene are SGHAT and FQNNGV. With V trimmed by 5 bases and J by 1 base, 4 bases remained unmatched. CDR3 region: CASSLRDRGNYGYTF. CDR3 in DNA: TGTGCCAGCAGCCTCCGGGACAGGGGTAACTATGGCTACACCTTC.

J is TRBJ2-1 and V is TRBV18; no firm D call. CDR1 KGHSH and CDR2 LQKENI come from the germline V gene. The CDR3 loop spans 13 amino acids. The V end lost 3 bases, the J end lost 8 bases, and 11 bases lay between the germline ends. The CDR3 loop is CASSPTQDHEQFF. DNA for the CDR3: TGTGCCAGCTCACCGACCCAGGATCATGAGCAGTTCTTC.

The chain combines TRBV5-4 with TRBJ1-1; 7 bases are a match to TRBD1. The CDR3 has 13 residues. Germline V gene sequence: CDR1 SGHNT, CDR2 YYREEE (reference sequence). The junction had 3 bases not matched to a gene; V was cut back by 4 bases and J by 3 bases. This CDR3 reads CASSLTGDTEAFF. CDR3 in DNA: TGTGCCAGCAGCCTTACAGGGGACACTGAAGCTTTCTTT. The entire variable domain, with the rest obtained from reference TRBV5-4 and TRBJ1-1, is as follows: ETGVTQSPTHLIKTRGQQVTLRCSSQSGHNTVSWYQQALGQGPQFIFQYYREEENGRGNFPPRFSGLQFPNYSSELNVNALELDDSALYLCASSLTGDTEAFFGQGTRLTVV.

The gene calls are TRBV6-1 and TRBJ2-2, with a weak D call TRBD1 (5 bases). There are 14 residues in the CDR3. V lost 6 bases to trimming and J lost 0 bases, with 8 bases between them. In germline, CDR1 is MNHNS, CDR2 SASEGT. CDR3 in DNA: TGTGCCAGCAGCCTACAGGCGAACACCGGGGAGCTGTTTTTT. Amino acids: CASSLQANTGELFF.